This is a list of T cell receptor beta chains from one sample in a study of T cells in Graves' hyperthyroidism and ophthalmopathy. TCRdb redid the calling of the multiplex PCR reads with MiXCR, one entry per CDR3 protein. The sample lists a few hundred thousand distinct CDR3 sequences; about 12% were seen once. The sequenced sample consisted of blood. The origin of the receptors is a woman aged 18-29 years with Graves' hyperthyroidism. Each CDR3 is given with its conserved first and last residue. Fields, in order: D gene, V gene, clone size, J gene, CDR3 protein, CDR3 DNA. A D gene is named only where the DNA matches it firmly. Only part of the rows carry a size: once, few, many, or a class if the clone is expanded.

.,TRBV30,.,TRBJ1-5,CAWSGDGSRTQHF,TGTGCCTGGAGTGGAGATGGCAGCCGTACCCAGCATTTT
.,TRBV2,many,TRBJ2-1,CASVRGETYNEQFF,TGTGCCAGCGTCAGGGGGGAGACCTACAATGAGCAGTTCTTC
.,TRBV27,.,TRBJ1-4,CASSSPGRGGHNEKLFF,TGTGCCAGCAGTTCCCCCGGTCGCGGGGGCCATAATGAAAAACTGTTTTTT
.,TRBV19,few,TRBJ2-1,CASSSRDTVYNEQFF,TGTGCCAGTAGCTCCCGGGACACCGTCTATAATGAGCAGTTCTTC
.,TRBV6-1,many,TRBJ1-2,CASSSPSRGRLEGYTF,TGTGCCAGCAGTTCCCCCTCTCGGGGACGATTAGAAGGCTACACCTTC
.,TRBV4-1,.,TRBJ2-7,CASSQEFVTNSYEQYF,TGCGCCAGCAGCCAAGAATTTGTGACGAACTCCTACGAGCAGTACTTC
TRBD2,TRBV28,few,TRBJ2-1,CASKASGSFNEQFF,TGTGCCAGCAAGGCTAGCGGGAGTTTTAATGAGCAGTTCTTC
.,TRBV18,many,TRBJ2-4,CASSPDQAKNIQYF,TGTGCCAGCTCACCGGACCAAGCCAAAAACATTCAGTACTTC
TRBD2,TRBV7-9,many,TRBJ2-3,CASSSHQGLAIDTQYF,TGTGCCAGCAGCTCACACCAAGGACTAGCGATAGATACGCAGTATTTT
TRBD1,TRBV19,.,TRBJ2-7,CASSPGQGHVYEQYF,TGTGCCAGCTCACCCGGACAGGGGCATGTTTACGAGCAGTACTTC
.,TRBV12-3/TRBV12-4,.,TRBJ1-1,CASRLFSRPEAFF,TGTGCCAGCAGACTTTTTTCAAGGCCTGAAGCTTTCTTT
TRBD1,TRBV20-1,few,TRBJ2-5,CSARDRGQETQYF,TGCAGTGCTAGAGACAGGGGGCAGGAGACCCAGTACTTC
.,TRBV14,few,TRBJ2-5,CASSQYETQYF,TGTGCCAGCAGCCAATACGAGACCCAGTACTTC
.,TRBV6-5,many,TRBJ1-2,CASSYSGRSTNYGYTF,TGTGCCAGCAGTTACTCGGGACGGAGCACTAACTATGGCTACACCTTC
.,TRBV12-3/TRBV12-4,many,TRBJ1-1,CASSFRTGWAFF,TGTGCCAGCAGTTTCAGAACAGGGTGGGCTTTCTTT
TRBD1,TRBV5-6,.,TRBJ2-1,CASSLRGQGANEQFF,TGTGCCAGCAGCTTGAGAGGCCAGGGGGCGAATGAGCAGTTCTTC
TRBD1,TRBV15,few,TRBJ1-5,CATSTIIRDRVSPQHF,TGTGCCACCAGCACCATTATCCGGGACAGGGTGTCGCCCCAGCATTTT
TRBD2,TRBV12-3/TRBV12-4,many,TRBJ2-3,CASSFTGGDRPDTQYF,TGTGCCAGCAGTTTTACGGGGGGAGACCGCCCAGATACGCAGTATTTT
TRBD1,TRBV2,many,TRBJ1-5,CASSTRTGHNQPQHF,TGTGCCAGCAGTACCAGGACAGGGCACAATCAGCCCCAGCATTTT
.,TRBV7-9,many,TRBJ2-7,CASSLGAVSFVEQYF,TGTGCCAGCAGCTTAGGTGCGGTGTCCTTTGTCGAGCAGTACTTC
.,TRBV7-2,many,TRBJ2-3,CASSSSPLATTQYF,TGTGCCAGCAGCTCATCCCCCCTAGCTACTACGCAGTATTTT
.,TRBV6-1,many,TRBJ1-2,CAILIGYGYTF,TGTGCCATTTTAATAGGGTATGGCTACACCTTC
.,TRBV18,few,TRBJ2-6,CASSPRMTDSGANVLTF,TGTGCCAGCTCACCCCGTATGACAGACTCTGGGGCCAACGTCCTGACTTTC
TRBD2,TRBV20-1,many,TRBJ2-7,CSARDTTSGRGGSYEQYF,TGCAGTGCTAGAGACACGACTAGCGGGAGGGGGGGTTCCTACGAGCAGTACTTC
.,TRBV6-1,few,TRBJ1-4,CASSPNPRRGEKLFF,TGTGCCAGCAGCCCAAACCCGAGGAGGGGTGAAAAACTGTTTTTT
TRBD1,TRBV12-3/TRBV12-4,many,TRBJ2-1,CASSFRQGTLGTPSIYNEQFF,TGTGCCAGCAGTTTTAGACAGGGGACCCTCGGGACCCCATCGATCTACAATGAGCAGTTCTTC
.,TRBV4-1,few,TRBJ1-5,CASSQPGVGPQHF,TGCGCCAGCAGCCAACCGGGGGTCGGGCCCCAGCATTTT
TRBD1,TRBV7-2,many,TRBJ2-5,CAVGDRVRETQYF,TGTGCCGTGGGGGACAGGGTGCGGGAGACCCAGTACTTC
.,TRBV9,many,TRBJ1-2,CASSEGRNLNYGYTF,TGTGCCAGCAGCGAGGGACGGAATCTTAACTATGGCTACACCTTC
.,TRBV12-3/TRBV12-4,many,TRBJ1-6,CASSLGGGSLNSPLHF,TGTGCCAGCAGTTTAGGGGGGGGCAGCCTTAATTCACCCCTCCACTTT
.,TRBV29-1,.,TRBJ1-2,CSALGYSLRNYGYTF,TGCAGCGCCTTGGGGTATAGCTTAAGGAACTATGGCTACACCTTC
.,TRBV20-1,many,TRBJ1-1,CSAPRTGSITEAFF,TGCAGTGCGCCTCGGACTGGGAGTATCACTGAAGCTTTCTTT
.,TRBV28,.,TRBJ1-2,CAGSLIVRGPFYGYTF,TGTGCCGGCAGTCTCATAGTCCGGGGGCCGTTCTATGGCTACACCTTC